The 26 T cell receptor beta chains presented below share a single source sample, sequenced in a study of cytomegalovirus exposure and HLA in healthy donors. 60 Vbeta and 13 Jbeta primers were used in PCR. Clones were read by immunoSEQ multiplex PCR, and TCRdb kept only the in-frame ones, dropping some. This sample carries under 130,000 clones, 76% of them seen once, and the ten largest clones take approximately 10%. Sequences were obtained from PBMCs. The source of these receptors is a woman between 18 and 30 years old in good health and CMV-seropositive.

This chain links TRBV7-6 with TRBJ2-3, with TRBD1 identical over 10 bases. Germline trimming cut 4 bases from V and 5 bases from J; bases unmatched to any gene: 9. The CDR3 contains 16 residues. Germline V gene data show CDR1 as SGHVS and CDR2 as FNYEAQ. DNA for the CDR3: TGTGCCAGCAGCTGGGACCGGGACAGGGGTGAAGATACGCAGTATTTT. Protein product: CASSWDRDRGEDTQYF.

The J gene is TRBJ2-7, the V gene TRBV7-2; the match to TRBD2 covers 7 bases. The CDR3 spans 16 residues. Germline V gene sequence: CDR1 SGHTA, CDR2 FQGNSA. V gave up 2 bases and J gave up 4 bases; unmatched junction bases: 11. The CDR3 region is CASSLKRDVIVYEQYF. Here the CDR3 DNA reads TGTGCCAGCAGCTTAAAGCGGGACGTAATCGTGTACGAGCAGTACTTC.

The V and J genes are TRBV10-3 and TRBJ1-1; D might be TRBD1 (6 bases). Trimming cost V 2 bases and J 7 bases, with 11 bases left between them. CDR3 length: 13 amino acids. The germline V gene encodes CDR1 ENHRY and CDR2 SYGVKD. The CDR3 nucleotides read TGTGCCATCAGTGAGCCTGGGGGCGATGAAGCTTTCTTT. This codes for CAISEPGGDEAFF.

V gene TRBV5-1 combines with J gene TRBJ2-1; TRBD2 matches at 13 bases. V dropped 0 bases and J dropped 0; count of bases not matched to a gene: 12. This CDR3 is 21 amino acids long. Germline lookup yields CDR1 SGHRS and CDR2 YFSETQ. The CDR3, as DNA: TGCGCCAGCAGCTTGGTAGGGCTGACTAGCGGGGGGCTAACCTCCTACAATGAGCAGTTCTTC. Protein sequence: CASSLVGLTSGGLTSYNEQFF.

The chain has TRBV5-8 and TRBJ1-5; TRBD1 aligns across 8 bases. The germline V gene encodes CDR1 SGHTS and CDR2 YDEGEE. V was pared by 0 bases and J by 7 bases, with 3 bases of the junction left unmatched. The CDR3 covers 14 residues. CDR3 nucleotide sequence: TGTGCCAGCAGCTTGGGACAGGGGTTCCAGCCCCAGCATTTT. Its protein product is CASSLGQGFQPQHF.

The V call is TRBV21-1, the J call TRBJ1-3; the table's D call, TRBD1, was not checked against the DNA. TRBV21-1 is a pseudogene locus. The CDR3 consists of 16 residues. The CDR3 loop is CASSTHAVCSGNTIYF. In DNA, the CDR3 is TGTGCCAGCAGCACCCACGCAGTCTGCTCTGGAAACACCATATATTTT.

The chain carries TRBV9 and TRBJ2-7; 7 nucleotides agree with TRBD1. From germline, CDR1 is SGDLS and CDR2 YYNGEE. The V segment lost 3 bases and the J segment 2 bases; nucleotides outside the gene matches: 5. The length of the CDR3 is 14 residues. CDR3 DNA: TGTGCCAGCAGCGAGGGACAGACCCCCTACGAGCAGTACTTC. Encoded protein: CASSEGQTPYEQYF.

The J gene is TRBJ2-4, the V gene TRBV7-9; 9 bases are a match to TRBD2. V was pared by 4 bases and J by 7 bases, with 11 bases of the junction left unmatched. Germline V gives CDR1 SEHNR, CDR2 FQNEAQ (reference sequence). The CDR3 contains 16 residues. The CDR3 region has the DNA TGTGCCAGCAGCTCCTCTGCGGGGGGGCTTGCGAACATTCAGTACTTC. Its protein is CASSSSAGGLANIQYF.

This chain links TRBV7-3 with TRBJ2-2, with TRBD1 matching 10 bases. The CDR3 spans 16 residues. V dropped 3 bases and J dropped 6; count of bases not matched to a gene: 7. Germline V gene sequence: CDR1 SGHTA, CDR2 FQGTGA. DNA for the CDR3: TGTGCCAGCAGCTTTATAGGACAGGGGGTTCCCGGGGAGCTGTTTTTT. Amino acid sequence: CASSFIGQGVPGELFF.

This clone appeared a few times. V usage is TRBV11-1 and J usage is TRBJ2-6; the D gene is possibly TRBD1 (5 bases). Trimming took off 5 bases at V and 4 bases at J, with 18 bases between the two ends. This CDR3 contains 17 residues. The germline V gene encodes CDR1 SGHAT and CDR2 FQDESV (reference sequence). The chain's CDR3 is CASSRKGSREGANVLTF. In DNA form, the CDR3 reads TGTGCCAGCAGCCGAAAGGGGTCTCGTGAGGGGGCCAACGTCCTGACTTTC.

This chain links TRBV2 with TRBJ1-1; 7 nucleotides agree with TRBD1. V lost 7 bases to trimming and J lost 3 bases; unmatched junction nucleotides: 11. The CDR3 has 15 residues. From germline, CDR1 is SNHLY and CDR2 FYNNEI. The CDR3 loop reads CASIPRGRGDTEAFF. The CDR3 DNA follows: TGTGCCAGCATCCCAAGGGGCAGGGGGGACACTGAAGCTTTCTTT. Based on the CDR3 plus reference TRBV2 and TRBJ1-1, the full variable domain is EPEVTQTPSHQVTQMGQEVILRCVPISNHLYFYWYRQILGQKVEFLVSFYNNEISEKSEIFDDQFSVERPDGSNFTLKIRSTKLEDSAMYFCASIPRGRGDTEAFFGQGTRLTVV.

This rearrangement joins TRBV6-5 to TRBJ1-1; D unclear. The CDR3 runs 14 residues. The germline V and J ends were trimmed by 2 bases and 5 bases, with 12 bases remaining between them. Germline CDR1 MNHEY, CDR2 SVGAGI. CDR3 protein: CASSYIRWATEAFF. The DNA of the CDR3 is TGTGCCAGCAGTTACATAAGGTGGGCAACTGAAGCTTTCTTT.

This clone was counted between two and nine times. The chain joins TRBV30 to TRBJ2-1, with 8 bases aligning to TRBD1. CDR1 GTSNPN and CDR2 SVGIG come from the germline V gene (reference sequence). The CDR3 contains 14 residues. V lost 5 bases to trimming and J lost 9 bases; unmatched junction nucleotides: 12. The CDR3 reads CAWGPETGVLEQFF. The CDR3, as DNA: TGTGCCTGGGGACCGGAGACAGGGGTGCTTGAGCAGTTCTTC.

The V and J genes are TRBV11-1 and TRBJ2-4; perhaps TRBD1 as D (6 bases). Trimming pared 6 bases from V and 6 bases from J, leaving 18 bases between. This CDR3 comprises 15 residues. Per the germline V gene, CDR1 is SGHAT and CDR2 is FQDESV (reference sequence). CDR3 sequence reads: CASSPDRFGGNIQYF. The DNA of the CDR3 is TGTGCCAGCAGTCCCGACAGGTTCGGAGGAAACATTCAGTACTTC.

This sequence joins TRBV4-3 and TRBJ1-2, with D unresolved. V was cut by 0 bases and J by 11 bases, with 22 bases left in between. CDR1 and CDR2 from the germline V gene are LGHNA and YSLEER. This CDR3 has 16 amino acids. The DNA for the CDR3 is TGCGCCAGCAGCCAAGATACCGGCGGAACCCCTGCCTCATACACCTTC. Encoded protein: CASSQDTGGTPASYTF.

Written as DNA, the CDR3 is TGTGCCAGCAGCTTAGCGGGGTTGAACACCGGGGAGCTGTTTTTT. This codes for CASSLAGLNTGELFF. The J gene is TRBJ2-2, the V gene TRBV5-4, with 7 bases matching TRBD2. CDR1 and CDR2 from the germline V gene are SGHNT and YYREEE (reference sequence). This CDR3 spans 15 amino acids. V trimming: 2 bases; J trimming: 1 base; junction bases outside the gene matches: 2. Drawing the rest from reference TRBV5-4 and TRBJ2-2, the complete variable domain is ETGVTQSPTHLIKTRGQQVTLRCSSQSGHNTVSWYQQALGQGPQFIFQYYREEENGRGNFPPRFSGLQFPNYSSELNVNALELDDSALYLCASSLAGLNTGELFFGEGSRLTVL.

The V call is TRBV4-2, the J call TRBJ2-7; 7 nucleotides agree with TRBD2. V was pared by 2 bases and J by 3 bases, with 4 bases of the junction left unmatched. Germline V gene lookup returns CDR1 LGHNA and CDR2 YNFKEQ. The CDR3 contains 14 residues. This CDR3 is CASSQWGGLYEQYF. CDR3 coding DNA: TGTGCCAGCAGCCAATGGGGGGGACTCTACGAGCAGTACTTC.

The chain employs TRBV5-4 and TRBJ2-1, with 9 bases matching TRBD1. The V gene's germline CDR1 is SGHNT and CDR2 YYREEE (reference sequence). Trimming took 2 bases from V and 0 from J; bases not matched to a gene: 0. The CDR3 has 15 residues. The DNA for the CDR3 is TGTGCCAGCAGCTTACAGGGGGCCTCCTACAATGAGCAGTTCTTC. It encodes CASSLQGASYNEQFF.

The chain is built from TRBV27 and TRBJ2-3, with D possibly being TRBD1 (6 bases). The V and J ends lost 7 bases and 4 bases respectively, with 18 bases between them. The CDR3 runs 15 residues. CDR1 is MNHEY and CDR2 is SMNVEV in the germline V gene (reference sequence). DNA of the CDR3: TGTGCCAGCACCCCGACAGGCTGGGCGCCAGATACGCAGTATTTT. Translation gives CASTPTGWAPDTQYF.

V usage is TRBV4-2 and J usage is TRBJ2-2, with TRBD1 identical over 9 bases. The CDR3 is 16 amino acids. CDR1 is LGHNA and CDR2 is YNFKEQ in the germline V gene. V dropped 5 bases and J dropped 4; count of bases not matched to a gene: 8. This CDR3 reads CASSARGTGSTGELFF. Written as DNA, the CDR3 is TGTGCCAGCAGCGCCCGAGGGACAGGGTCCACCGGGGAGCTGTTTTTT.

V is TRBV14 and J is TRBJ1-1; 9 nucleotides align to TRBD1. V shed 4 bases and J 11 bases; nucleotides not matched to a gene: 5. CDR1 is SGHDN, CDR2 FVKESK, per germline. This CDR3 is built from 12 residues. This CDR3 reads CASSRDRVRAFF. The DNA for the CDR3 is TGTGCCAGCAGCCGGGACAGGGTGAGGGCTTTCTTT.

The CDR3 DNA reads TGTGCCAGCAGCCGGACAGCACACTCTGGGGCCAACGTCCTGACTTTC. This sequence encodes CASSRTAHSGANVLTF. V is TRBV5-6 and J is TRBJ2-6, with TRBD1 as a possible D gene (6 bases). CDR1 and CDR2 (germline): SGHDT, YYEEEE. Between the trimmed V and J ends, which lost 4 bases and 0 bases, there was a span of 11 bases. The CDR3 loop spans 16 amino acids.

J is TRBJ1-1 and V is TRBV12-5; no clear D. Germline V gene lookup returns CDR1 LGHNT and CDR2 FRNRAP. The CDR3 runs to 12 residues. V dropped 1 base and J dropped 11 bases, with 11 bases sitting between them. CDR3 sequence (DNA): TGTGCTAGTGGTTTGGCCCCGGGATGGGCTTTCTTT. It translates to CASGLAPGWAFF.

The chain employs TRBV5-1 and TRBJ1-2, with D possibly matching TRBD1 (6 bases). Between the trimmed V and J ends, which lost 2 bases and 0 bases, there was a span of 8 bases. This CDR3 region has 14 residues. Per germline, CDR1 SGHRS and CDR2 YFSETQ. In DNA, the CDR3 is TGCGCCAGCAGCTTACAGGGACCTAACTATGGCTACACCTTC. Protein product: CASSLQGPNYGYTF.

This rearrangement joins TRBV19 to TRBJ2-7; 10 bases are a match to TRBD1. Trimming cost V 5 bases and J 2 bases; bases outside gene matches: 3. The CDR3 sequence is 14 residues long. The V gene's germline CDR1 is LNHDA and CDR2 SQIVND (reference sequence). This CDR3 is CASSYGTGAYEQYF. Written as DNA, the CDR3 is TGTGCCAGTAGTTACGGGACAGGGGCCTACGAGCAGTACTTC.

As concerns this clone: At one boundary the junction diverges from the germline segment, which might be a read error. Within the sample, other DNA sequences also encode this same CDR3. The chain joins TRBV2 to TRBJ1-4; the match to TRBD1 covers 9 bases. Germline V gene lookup returns CDR1 SNHLY and CDR2 FYNNEI. CDR3 length equals 18 residues. CDR3 nucleotides: TGTGCCAGCAGTGCAATCCTTGTAACGGGACAGGGTAATGAAAAGCTGTTTTTT. Translation gives CASSAILVTGQGNEKLFF. Filled out from reference TRBV2 and TRBJ1-4, the complete variable domain reads EPEVTQTPSHQVTQMGQEVILRCVPISNHLYFYWYRQILGQKVEFLVSFYNNEISEKSEIFDDQFSVERPDGSNFTLKIRSTKLEDSAMYFCASSAILVTGQGNEKLFFGSGTQLSVL.